This is a list of T cell receptor beta chains from one sample in a study of shared clonotypes between healthy human individuals. Assay: immunoSEQ multiplex PCR; the TCRdb copy retains only in-frame clones and omits some. The sample gives approximately 400,000 clones, around 96% of which show up once; less than 0.35% is in the top ten. The sequenced sample consisted of memory CD8+ T cells sorted from blood. The receptors were sampled from a young man in good health. Each CDR3 is given with its conserved first and last residue. D genes are given only for firm matches.

j_gene: TRBJ1-2; v_gene: TRBV7-8; d_gene: TRBD1; CDR3aa: CASSSRPRQGGSYGYTF; CDR3nt: TGTGCCAGCAGCTCCCGTCCCCGACAGGGGGGCAGCTATGGCTACACCTTC
j_gene: TRBJ2-7; v_gene: TRBV9; d_gene: NA; CDR3aa: CASSKGHSYEQYF; CDR3nt: TGTGCCAGCAGCAAAGGACACTCCTACGAGCAGTACTTC
j_gene: TRBJ2-3; v_gene: TRBV4-2; d_gene: TRBD1; CDR3aa: CASSQFHRDSYTDTQYF; CDR3nt: TGTGCCAGCAGCCAATTTCACCGGGACAGCTACACAGATACGCAGTATTTT
j_gene: TRBJ2-5; v_gene: TRBV18; d_gene: TRBD2; CDR3aa: CASSPGLTSGKETQYF; CDR3nt: TGTGCCAGCTCACCGGGGTTGACTAGCGGCAAAGAGACCCAGTACTTC
j_gene: TRBJ1-2; v_gene: TRBV7-2; d_gene: NA; CDR3aa: CASSSSGGYGYTF; CDR3nt: TGTGCCAGCAGCTCCTCGGGGGGTTATGGCTACACCTTC
j_gene: TRBJ2-7; v_gene: TRBV6-5; d_gene: NA; CDR3aa: CASSYSYRRAPYEQYF; CDR3nt: TGTGCCAGCAGTTACTCATATCGGAGGGCACCCTACGAGCAGTACTTC
j_gene: TRBJ2-7; v_gene: TRBV5-6; d_gene: TRBD2; CDR3aa: CASSETSGTYEQYF; CDR3nt: TGTGCCAGCAGCGAGACTAGCGGGACCTACGAGCAGTACTTC
j_gene: TRBJ2-7; v_gene: TRBV28; d_gene: TRBD2; CDR3aa: CASSIPAGGLDEQYF; CDR3nt: TGTGCCAGCAGTATCCCAGCGGGAGGTCTGGACGAGCAGTACTTC
j_gene: TRBJ2-1; v_gene: TRBV4-1; d_gene: TRBD2; CDR3aa: CASSISGSNEQFF; CDR3nt: TGCGCCAGCAGCATTAGCGGGAGCAATGAGCAGTTCTTC
j_gene: TRBJ2-7; v_gene: TRBV4-2; d_gene: TRBD2; CDR3aa: CASSLGTSASSYEQYF; CDR3nt: TGTGCCAGCAGCCTCGGGACTAGCGCCAGCTCCTACGAGCAGTACTTC
j_gene: TRBJ2-1; v_gene: TRBV19; d_gene: NA; CDR3aa: CASSIPHSSYNEQFF; CDR3nt: TGTGCCAGTAGTATCCCCCATAGCTCCTACAATGAGCAGTTCTTC
j_gene: TRBJ1-2; v_gene: TRBV2; d_gene: NA; CDR3aa: CASREASGYTF; CDR3nt: TGTGCCAGCAGGGAAGCTTCGGGCTACACCTTC